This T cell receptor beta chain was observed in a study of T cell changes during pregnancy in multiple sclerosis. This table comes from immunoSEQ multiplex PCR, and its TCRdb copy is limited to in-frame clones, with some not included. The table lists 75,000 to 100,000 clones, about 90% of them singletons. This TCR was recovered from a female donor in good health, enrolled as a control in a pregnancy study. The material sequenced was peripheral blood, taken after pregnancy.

Here the CDR3 DNA reads TGCGCCAGCAACATAGCGGGAACTTACAATGAGCAGTTCTTC. Protein sequence: CASNIAGTYNEQFF. J is TRBJ2-1 and V is TRBV5-1; 8 nucleotides align to TRBD2. The germline V gene encodes CDR1 SGHRS and CDR2 YFSETQ. The V gene end was trimmed by 6 bases and the J gene end by 4 bases; junction bases not matched to a gene: 6. The CDR3 totals 14 residues.